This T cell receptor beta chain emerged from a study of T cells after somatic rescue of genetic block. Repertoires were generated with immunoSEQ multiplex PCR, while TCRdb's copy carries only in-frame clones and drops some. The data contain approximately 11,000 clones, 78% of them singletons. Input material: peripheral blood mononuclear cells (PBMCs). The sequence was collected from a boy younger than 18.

CDR3 region: CASSDGRDLTGEQYF. CDR3 nucleotides: TGTGCCAGCAGTGACGGTCGGGATTTAACGGGGGAGCAGTACTTC. The chain is built from TRBV2 and TRBJ2-5, with D possibly TRBD2 on 6 matching bases. The V end lost 3 bases, the J end lost 11 bases, and 22 bases lay between the germline ends. Per germline, CDR1 SNHLY and CDR2 FYNNEI. The length of the CDR3 is 15 residues.